Sequencing of this T cell receptor (beta chain) was carried out in a study of blood T cell repertoires in COVID-19. Study background: Samples representing acute and convalescent COVID-19 were sourced from the United States, Italy and Spain. In each case, the material was cDNA or gDNA derived from T cells, B-cell-depleted T cells, or PBMCs.

As handled by the study authors: Nucleated cell counts were estimated from reference gene primer amplification. Sequencing used immunoSEQ multiplex PCR; TCRdb keeps in-frame clones, though not all of them. The V and J calls and clone size were taken over from that table, and D and trimming were inferred from the DNA. This table has about 74,000 clones, roughly 84% appearing once. Unmatched junction bases numbered 6, after V lost 4 bases and J lost 0 bases. The CDR3 spans 16 residues. Germline loops: CDR1 SGHNT, CDR2 YYREEE (reference sequence). The gene calls are TRBV5-4 and TRBJ1-3; 8 nucleotides agree with TRBD1. The specimen sequenced was peripheral blood. The TCR sequence derives from an elderly woman with active or convalescent COVID-19. CDR3 in DNA: TGTGCCAGCAGCCTGACAGGGGTCTTCTCTGGAAACACCATATATTTT. Protein sequence: CASSLTGVFSGNTIYF.